This TCR beta chain was obtained from a study of blood T cell repertoires in COVID-19. The method was immunoSEQ multiplex PCR; TCRdb's version includes in-frame clones alone and lacks a portion of them. In the table there are 320,000 or so clones, less than 90% of which are singletons. The CDR3 loop spans 11 amino acids. V was cut by 3 bases and J by 10 bases, with 8 bases left in between. Germline CDR1 reads SGHRS; CDR2 reads YFSETQ. The receptor was derived from a woman aged 30 to 39 who had recovered from COVID-19. The material sequenced was PBMCs or T cells enriched from blood (not recorded which). The chain carries TRBV5-1 and TRBJ2-1, with D possibly being TRBD1 (5 bases). The CDR3 DNA sequence: TGCGCCAGCAGCTCACAGGAGGAGCAGTTCTTC. The encoded protein is CASSSQEEQFF.